This entry describes one T cell receptor (beta chain). Its specificity is unknown. This CDR3 is 17 amino acids long. J gave up 6 bases and V 4 bases, and 14 bases lay outside the gene matches. The germline gives CDR1 KGHSH, CDR2 LQKENI. Before DNA extraction, roughly 0.9-11 million cryopreserved PBMC were held in the samples. The data derive from a study of long-term antiretroviral therapy in people with HIV. Study details: Collection dates of the earliest samples fall about a decade before the 2015 immediate-ART recommendation.

This was the immunoSEQ v3.0 assay at survey level. Sequencing was performed with immunoSEQ multiplex PCR; in TCRdb, only in-frame clones are kept and a portion is missing. The sample lists some 17,000 clones, about three quarters occurring once. The study, taken as a whole, reports: Repertoire composition at all time points was dominated by clones that had expanded before ART. Specimens of blood were obtained during 2004 to 2017, possibly under older ART regimens.

This clonotype was obtained from a man aged 25-45 years with HIV. The sample consisted of unsorted PBMCs, taken 2.1 to 2.2 years before starting antiretroviral therapy. The V gene is TRBV18, the J gene TRBJ2-2; TRBD1 aligns across 7 bases. The CDR3 region is CASSQLPGQNSAGELFF. CDR3 coding DNA: TGTGCCAGCTCACAACTGCCGGGACAGAATTCGGCCGGGGAGCTGTTTTTT.